This T cell receptor beta chain was identified during a study of shared clonotypes between healthy human individuals. The method was immunoSEQ multiplex PCR; TCRdb's version includes in-frame clones alone and lacks a portion of them. The sample carries 2 million to 2.5 million clones, about 94% recorded once. There are 12 residues in the CDR3. V was trimmed by 6 bases and J by 1 base, leaving 4 bases between them. The V gene's germline CDR1 is SGHRS and CDR2 YFSETQ. Overall study findings and caveats: A handful of donors showed sharing of roughly 5% of naive CD4 clonotypes. The study sampled only blood, and tissue repertoires likely differ.

About this clone itself: As yet, its antigen is unknown.

This chain connects TRBV5-1 to TRBJ2-2; D unresolved. The TCR sequence derives from a man between 18 and 35 years old in good health. Sequencing input: naive CD4+ T cells sorted from blood. The subset was: CD45RA+ positively selected. This CDR3 reads CASKQNTGELFF. The CDR3 DNA follows: TGCGCCAGCAAACAGAACACCGGGGAGCTGTTTTTT.